The next 32 T cell receptor beta chains were all read from a single sample in a study of T cells in Graves' hyperthyroidism and ophthalmopathy (dated by TCRdb to between 2018 and 2021). The library came from multiplex PCR. Sequencing was carried out with an Illumina HiSeq 2000. The TCR beta CDR3 regions were amplified from the RNA transcripts. A first-round RT-PCR of the TCR CDR3 used the HTBI primer set with the Qiagen OneStep RT-PCR kit. TCRdb redid the processing of the public reads, applying fastp at Q25 and MiXCR, and retained in-frame beta chains. Entries are consolidated by CDR3 protein sequence, retaining the most common genes and DNA. This sample has 300,000 to 350,000 distinct CDR3 sequences in its table, and approximately 16% of those were observed once. The ten largest make up around 33% of the sample. The sequenced sample consisted of blood. Receptors were obtained from a man aged 25-45 years with Graves' hyperthyroidism.

This clonotype showed up many times. The rearrangement uses TRBV12-3 or TRBV12-4 and TRBJ2-6, with D unresolved. The CDR3 sequence is 17 residues long. Trimming removed 3 bases from V and 2 bases from J, with 14 bases in between. The CDR3 spells CASSFGRVGTGANVLTF. CDR3 nucleotides: TGTGCCAGCAGTTTCGGCCGGGTCGGCACTGGGGCCAACGTCCTGACTTTC.

The J gene is TRBJ2-7, the V gene TRBV9, with D tentatively TRBD2 (6 bases). The CDR3 consists of 15 residues. From germline, CDR1 is SGDLS and CDR2 YYNGEE. V lost 0 bases and J 2 bases, leaving 12 bases between the germline ends. As DNA, the CDR3 is TGTGCCAGCAGCGTAGGCGGCGGGGATCCCTACGAGCAGTACTTC. It specifies CASSVGGGDPYEQYF.

This clonotype was observed at least ten times. This chain links TRBV6-2 or TRBV6-3 with TRBJ2-3; D is unresolved. This CDR3 is 13 amino acids long. Trimming cost V 3 bases and J 4 bases, with 8 bases left between them. Germline V gene data show CDR1 as MNHEY and CDR2 as SVGEGT. In nucleotides, the CDR3 is TGTGCCAGCAGTTATTTCCGGGCAGATACGCAGTATTTT. It yields the protein CASSYFRADTQYF.

This chain uses TRBV2 with TRBJ2-2, with 8 bases identical to TRBD2. Unmatched junction bases numbered 2, after V lost 6 bases and J lost 2 bases. In germline, CDR1 is SNHLY, CDR2 FYNNEI. The CDR3 totals 14 residues. The CDR3 DNA reads TGTGCCAGCAGGGCGGGGGGAAACACCGGGGAGCTGTTTTTT. This codes for CASRAGGNTGELFF.

Ten or more counts support this clonotype. The V and J genes are TRBV5-6 and TRBJ2-7; perhaps TRBD2 as D (6 bases). Trimming took off 0 bases at V and 1 base at J, with 14 bases between the two ends. Germline loops: CDR1 SGHDT, CDR2 YYEEEE. This CDR3 has 16 residues. The DNA for the CDR3 is TGTGCCAGCAGCTTGGTTGCCGGGGGAAGATCCTACGAGCAGTACTTC. This translates into CASSLVAGGRSYEQYF.

The sample holds many counts of this clonotype. This rearrangement joins TRBV19 to TRBJ1-1; weak D call: TRBD1 (6 bases). Trimming removed 6 bases at V and 4 bases at J, with 15 bases between. Germline V gene lookup returns CDR1 LNHDA and CDR2 SQIVND (reference sequence). The CDR3 is 14 amino acids. The CDR3 is CASRRNRELTEAFF. As DNA, the CDR3 is TGTGCCAGTAGGCGAAACAGGGAGCTCACTGAAGCTTTCTTT.

This clonotype has ten or more counts. The rearrangement links TRBV5-1 to TRBJ1-1; D remains ambiguous. V dropped 0 bases and J dropped 1 base, with 7 bases sitting between them. Germline lookup yields CDR1 SGHRS and CDR2 YFSETQ. The CDR3 loop spans 14 amino acids. The CDR3 region is CASSLERPNTEAFF. As DNA, the CDR3 is TGCGCCAGCAGCTTGGAAAGACCGAACACTGAAGCTTTCTTT.

This clonotype was seen at least ten times. The chain links TRBV6-5 to TRBJ2-5, with unresolved D. Trimming stripped 0 bases from V and 1 base from J, with 9 bases between. This CDR3 is 15 amino acids long. The V gene's germline CDR1 is MNHEY and CDR2 SVGAGI. The CDR3 protein is CASSYSRIRQETQYF. The CDR3 DNA sequence: TGTGCCAGCAGTTACTCGCGGATCCGCCAAGAGACCCAGTACTTC.

There are many counts of this clonotype. The chain couples TRBV12-3 or TRBV12-4 to TRBJ2-7; D is uncertain. Trimming took off 0 bases at V and 0 bases at J, with 6 bases between the two ends. The CDR3 totals 14 residues. CDR3 protein: CASSLAHGSYEQYF. CDR3 nucleotide sequence: TGTGCCAGCAGTTTAGCACACGGCTCCTACGAGCAGTACTTC.

The chain links TRBV28 to TRBJ1-1, with 7 bases lining up with TRBD1. CDR1 MDHEN and CDR2 SYDVKM come from the germline V gene. The CDR3 spans 16 residues. The V segment lost 5 bases and the J segment 5 bases; nucleotides outside the gene matches: 14. The CDR3 is CASSPRQGAGDTEAFF. CDR3 nucleotide sequence: TGTGCCAGCAGTCCACGACAGGGAGCGGGGGATACTGAAGCTTTCTTT.

This clonotype was found many times. The gene calls are TRBV20-1 and TRBJ2-5; D perhaps matches TRBD2 (5 bases). Germline V lookup: CDR1 DFQATT, CDR2 SNEGSKA (reference sequence). V gave up 3 bases and J gave up 2 bases, with 10 bases separating them. The CDR3 totals 13 residues. The CDR3 region is CSAREENQETQYF. The CDR3 region has the DNA TGCAGTGCTAGGGAGGAGAATCAAGAGACCCAGTACTTC.

Notes on this clonotype: Being one base from a much bigger clone, this may be a read error. The chain has TRBV11-1 and TRBJ1-5; weak D call: TRBD1 (5 bases). The V gene's germline CDR1 is SGHAT and CDR2 FQDESV (reference sequence). V was shortened by 1 base and J by 4 bases, with 11 bases between the two germline ends. There are 15 residues in the CDR3. The chain's CDR3 is CASSLEADSNQPQHF. In DNA form, the CDR3 reads TGTGCCAGCAGCTTAGAAGCAGACAGTAATCAGCCCCAGCATTTT.

This clonotype showed up just a few times. The chain employs TRBV7-2 and TRBJ2-7, with 7 bases aligning to TRBD2. J lost 0 bases, V lost 8 bases, and 4 bases had no gene match. The CDR3 length is 13 residues. Germline V gives CDR1 SGHTA, CDR2 FQGNSA. The CDR3 DNA is TGTGCCAGCCGGCCGGGAGGCTCCTACGAGCAGTACTTC. This translates into CASRPGGSYEQYF.

This chain joins TRBV11-2 and TRBJ2-7, with 10 bases matching TRBD2. This CDR3 is 18 amino acids long. V lost 5 bases and J lost 0; bases outside the gene matches: 13. Germline V gene sequence: CDR1 SGHAT, CDR2 FQNNGV. This CDR3 is CASSPRLAGTTRSYEQYF. For the CDR3, the DNA is TGTGCCAGCAGCCCACGACTAGCGGGCACAACACGCTCCTACGAGCAGTACTTC. Full variable domain (missing parts from reference TRBV11-2 and TRBJ2-7): EAGVAQSPRYKIIEKRQSVAFWCNPISGHATLYWYQQILGQGPKLLIQFQNNGVVDDSQLPKDRFSAERLKGVDSTLKIQPAKLEDSAVYLCASSPRLAGTTRSYEQYFGPGTRLTVT.

This clonotype was observed at least ten times. The rearrangement joins TRBV3-1 to TRBJ2-2; TRBD2 matches 8 bases. The V gene's germline CDR1 is LGHDT and CDR2 YNNKEL (reference sequence). The CDR3 loop spans 20 amino acids. V dropped 5 bases and J dropped 3; count of bases not matched to a gene: 20. The CDR3 DNA reads TGTGCCAGCAGCTTGACTCCCGGGACTAGAAGGTTGGAGGACACCGGGGAGCTGTTTTTT. Protein: CASSLTPGTRRLEDTGELFF.

This chain uses TRBV12-3 or TRBV12-4 with TRBJ2-1; D is unresolved. The CDR3 totals 16 residues. The V end was cut by 1 base, the J end by 0 bases, with 10 bases between. CDR3 DNA sequence: TGTGCCAGCAGTTTAGTGGCGGCGCTCTCCTACAATGAGCAGTTCTTC. Protein sequence: CASSLVAALSYNEQFF.

This clonotype was observed at least ten times. The rearrangement uses TRBV12-3 or TRBV12-4 and TRBJ2-3, with D perhaps given as TRBD1 or TRBD2 (7 bases each). The CDR3 totals 15 residues. V lost 6 bases to trimming and J lost 3 bases, with 16 bases between them. CDR3 in DNA: TGTGCCAGCAGGGCCAGGGGGGAGGGTACAGATACGCAGTATTTT. Protein: CASRARGEGTDTQYF.

There are a few counts of this clonotype. The chain recombines TRBV7-3 with TRBJ1-1, with a weak D call TRBD1 (6 bases). This CDR3 contains 13 residues. CDR1 is SGHTA and CDR2 is FQGTGA in the germline V gene. V dropped 3 bases and J dropped 6 bases, with 11 bases sitting between them. The CDR3 region is CASSFDRFSEAFF. DNA of the CDR3: TGTGCCAGCAGCTTCGACAGGTTTTCTGAAGCTTTCTTT. Based on the CDR3 plus reference TRBV7-3 and TRBJ1-1, the full variable domain is GAGVSQTPSNKVTEKGKYVELRCDPISGHTALYWYRQSLGQGPEFLIYFQGTGAADDSGLPNDRFFAVRPEGSVSTLKIQRTERGDSAVYLCASSFDRFSEAFFGQGTRLTVV.

In its sample, this clonotype was seen many times. This chain connects TRBV20-1 to TRBJ2-7; D unresolved. The V end was cut by 0 bases, the J end by 6 bases, with 9 bases between. The CDR3 has 12 residues. Germline-derived CDR1 and CDR2 are DFQATT and SNEGSKA (reference sequence). CDR3: CSARDPESEQYF. The DNA of the CDR3 is TGCAGTGCTAGAGATCCCGAAAGCGAGCAGTACTTC.

This clonotype was found many times. This chain joins TRBV20-1 and TRBJ1-3, with 8 bases matching TRBD1. This CDR3 has 15 residues. V gave up 2 bases and J gave up 2 bases; unmatched junction bases: 5. Germline V gene sequence: CDR1 DFQATT, CDR2 SNEGSKA (reference sequence). In DNA form, the CDR3 reads TGCAGTGCTAGATCGGGGACAGGTCCTGGAAACACCATATATTTT. It codes for CSARSGTGPGNTIYF.

In this sample, this clonotype turned up many times. This chain uses TRBV10-1 with TRBJ1-6; the D is unclear. The CDR3 is 12 residues long. Trimming removed 3 bases from V and 11 bases from J, with 8 bases in between. The germline V gene has CDR1 WNHNN and CDR2 SYGVQD (reference sequence). The CDR3 coding sequence is TGCGCCAGCAGTGACCGAAGTACACCCCTCCACTTT. Its translation: CASSDRSTPLHF.

The chain has TRBV19 and TRBJ1-1; perhaps TRBD1 as D (6 bases). Germline-derived CDR1 and CDR2 are LNHDA and SQIVND (reference sequence). This CDR3 is 14 amino acids long. The V end was cut by 4 bases, the J end by 8 bases, with 17 bases between. CDR3 amino acids: CASSTTGTLHEAFF. DNA for the CDR3: TGTGCCAGTAGTACCACCGGGACACTTCACGAAGCTTTCTTT.

This clonotype was seen many times. The V and J genes are TRBV30 and TRBJ1-2; the D is unclear. This CDR3 contains 10 residues. Germline V CDR1 and CDR2: GTSNPN, SVGIG (reference sequence). V was pared by 3 bases and J by 4 bases, with 3 bases between. The CDR3 loop is CAWSPYGYTF. CDR3 sequence (DNA): TGTGCCTGGAGCCCCTATGGCTACACCTTC.

Worth noting for this clonotype: The CDR3 carries no conserved terminal phenylalanine or tryptophan, so it likely arises from a read error. This rearrangement joins TRBV29-1 to TRBJ1-1, with 7 bases identical to TRBD1. J lost 5 bases, V lost 2 bases, and 2 bases had no gene match. CDR1 and CDR2 from the germline V gene are SQVTM and ANQGSEA. The CDR3 sequence is 12 residues long. The CDR3 nucleotides read TGCAGCGTTGAAAGGGGGCTGACTGAAGCTTTCCTT. This encodes CSVERGLTEAFL.

The J gene is TRBJ1-2, the V gene TRBV2, with TRBD1 as a possible D gene (6 bases). The CDR3 has 16 amino acids. Germline CDR1 is SNHLY and CDR2 is FYNNEI. Deletions cut 6 bases from V and 6 bases from J, with 23 bases between. CDR3 in amino acids: CASSTLGGGAVDGYTF. CDR3 DNA: TGTGCCAGCAGCACCCTCGGGGGGGGCGCAGTCGATGGCTACACCTTC.

The chain joins TRBV28 to TRBJ1-5, with D tentatively TRBD1 (5 bases). The V gene's germline CDR1 is MDHEN and CDR2 SYDVKM. The CDR3 spans 17 residues. The V end lost 6 bases, the J end lost 0 bases, and 18 bases lay between the germline ends. CDR3: CASSPPRTRISNQPQHF. The CDR3 DNA sequence: TGTGCCAGCAGCCCCCCCCGGACAAGGATTAGCAATCAGCCCCAGCATTTT.

The V and J genes are TRBV20-1 and TRBJ2-7; 8 positions match TRBD1. Germline CDR1 reads DFQATT; CDR2 reads SNEGSKA (reference sequence). The CDR3 spans 13 residues. The V gene end was trimmed by 6 bases and the J gene end by 3 bases; junction bases not matched to a gene: 7. The DNA for the CDR3 is TGCAGTGCGACGGACAGGGATCGCTACGAGCAGTACTTC. Its protein product is CSATDRDRYEQYF.

The chain couples TRBV19 to TRBJ2-1, with 9 bases aligning to TRBD2. V shed 10 bases, J shed 0 bases, and the junction held 10 bases outside the gene matches. This CDR3 is built from 16 residues. CDR1 and CDR2 (germline): LNHDA, SQIVND (reference sequence). The CDR3: CAIRPSGASSYNEQFF. CDR3 DNA: TGTGCCATCCGGCCTAGCGGGGCTAGCTCCTACAATGAGCAGTTCTTC.

CDR3: CASSLLWTSVPETQYF. The CDR3, as DNA: TGTGCCAGCAGTTTGTTGTGGACTAGCGTACCAGAGACCCAGTACTTC. The chain joins TRBV28 to TRBJ2-5; 9 bases map to TRBD2. J was trimmed by 4 bases and V by 3 bases; bases with no gene match: 9. The CDR3 sequence is 16 residues long. In germline, CDR1 is MDHEN, CDR2 SYDVKM.

The chain joins TRBV4-1 to TRBJ2-2, with D unclear. CDR3 length equals 18 residues. V was shortened by 4 bases and J by 8 bases, with 26 bases between the two germline ends. Germline V CDR1 and CDR2: MGHRA, YSYEKL. The CDR3 region is CASSLHQGTTRPPGELFF. In DNA form, the CDR3 reads TGCGCCAGCAGCCTACACCAAGGAACCACCCGCCCACCGGGGGAGCTGTTTTTT.

This clonotype was detected many times. The V and J genes are TRBV20-1 and TRBJ2-5; D might be TRBD1 or TRBD2, each matching 5 bases. This CDR3 is 14 amino acids long. CDR1 and CDR2 (germline): DFQATT, SNEGSKA (reference sequence). The V and J ends lost 4 bases and 5 bases respectively, with 17 bases between them. The CDR3 spells CSAIPGTLGETQYF. CDR3 sequence (DNA): TGCAGTGCTATCCCGGGGACCTTGGGGGAGACCCAGTACTTC.

This clonotype was seen only a few times. This chain links TRBV30 with TRBJ2-7; D unresolved. Germline assignment: CDR1 GTSNPN and CDR2 SVGIG (reference sequence). V gave up 1 base and J gave up 5 bases, with 3 bases separating them. CDR3 length: 10 residues. Written as DNA, the CDR3 is TGTGCCTGGAGTGGTAACGAGCAGTACTTC. It codes for CAWSGNEQYF.